The 12 T cell receptor beta chains below all came from one sample that was sequenced in a study of cytotoxic CD8 clonotypes in ibrutinib-treated CLL. Sequenced by immunoSEQ multiplex PCR; TCRdb stores in-frame clones only, minus some. The sample holds 20,000 to 30,000 clones, 78% seen once. Sequencing was performed on PBMCs, taken before ibrutinib treatment. These receptors were obtained from a human donor with chronic lymphocytic leukemia.

The count of this clone is one. The chain employs TRBV4-1 and TRBJ2-1, with D maybe TRBD2 (6 bases). Trimming took off 4 bases at V and 4 bases at J, with 20 bases between the two ends. The V gene's germline CDR1 is MGHRA and CDR2 YSYEKL. The CDR3 has 17 residues. The CDR3 DNA reads as TGCGCCAGCAGCCCCGGTGACGGGAGAAGGGGATACAATGAGCAGTTCTTC. Amino acid sequence: CASSPGDGRRGYNEQFF.

This clone occurred a few times. This chain links TRBV28 with TRBJ2-5; 7 bases fit TRBD2. CDR1 and CDR2 (germline): MDHEN, SYDVKM. CDR3 length equals 14 residues. Trimming took 7 bases from V and 6 from J; bases not matched to a gene: 11. The CDR3 DNA reads TGTGCCAGCACCCTGCGGGGGAACGGGAAGACCCAGTACTTC. This sequence encodes CASTLRGNGKTQYF.

This clone appeared once. The chain joins TRBV4-1 to TRBJ2-5, with D tentatively TRBD2 (6 bases). The CDR3 loop spans 14 amino acids. CDR1 and CDR2 from the germline V gene are MGHRA and YSYEKL. V dropped 8 bases and J dropped 7 bases, with 20 bases sitting between them. CDR3 amino acids: CASSKEGLLGTQYF. The CDR3 bases are TGCGCCAGCTCGAAGGAGGGGCTCCTGGGGACCCAGTACTTC.

The gene calls are TRBV9 and TRBJ2-3; possible D gene TRBD2, 5 bases. The germline V and J ends were trimmed by 1 base and 4 bases, with 16 bases remaining between them. The CDR3 is made up of 16 amino acids. The germline V gene has CDR1 SGDLS and CDR2 YYNGEE. DNA of the CDR3: TGTGCCAGCAGCGTACGTGGGAGAGGGAGCGCAGATACGCAGTATTTT. Encoded protein: CASSVRGRGSADTQYF.

This clone was detected only once. V and J are TRBV4-3 and TRBJ2-3; TRBD2 matches 10 bases. The CDR3 runs 14 residues. V trimming: 4 bases; J trimming: 5 bases; junction bases outside the gene matches: 3. Germline-derived CDR1 and CDR2 are LGHNA and YSLEER. The CDR3 DNA sequence: TGCGCCAGCAGCCCTCGACTAGCGGGAGATACGCAGTATTTT. Amino acids: CASSPRLAGDTQYF.

The CDR3 coding sequence is TGTGCCTGGAACCGCCAATCGATGGCAGGGGAGTATGGTGGCTACACCTTC. Translating gives CAWNRQSMAGEYGGYTF. The chain uses TRBV30 and TRBJ1-2; the D gene is possibly TRBD1 (6 bases). Germline V gene sequence: CDR1 GTSNPN, CDR2 SVGIG (reference sequence). V dropped 4 bases and J dropped 7 bases, with 28 bases sitting between them. CDR3 length equals 17 residues. The entire variable domain, with the rest obtained from reference TRBV30 and TRBJ1-2, is as follows: SQTIHQWPATLVQPVGSPLSLECTVEGTSNPNLYWYRQAAGRGLQLLFYSVGIGQISSEVPQNLSASRPQDRQFILSSKKLLLSDSGFYLCAWNRQSMAGEYGGYTFGSGTRLTVV.

The V and J genes are TRBV7-2 and TRBJ1-2, with 10 nucleotides matching TRBD1. Germline values: CDR1 SGHTA, CDR2 FQGNSA. Germline trimming cut 6 bases from V and 6 bases from J; bases unmatched to any gene: 4. CDR3 length equals 13 residues. The CDR3, as DNA: TGTGCCAGCAGGCCGACAGGGGGCGATGGCTACACCTTC. As protein: CASRPTGGDGYTF.

The chain joins TRBV28 to TRBJ2-7, with D tentatively TRBD2 (5 bases). V shed 3 bases and J shed 2 bases, with 11 bases lying between them. Germline V lookup: CDR1 MDHEN, CDR2 SYDVKM. CDR3 length: 14 amino acids. CDR3 sequence (DNA): TGTGCCAGCAGTTTCCGGGGTGTGACCTACGAGCAGTACTTC. Its protein product is CASSFRGVTYEQYF.

The rearrangement uses TRBV4-1 and TRBJ2-7; 7 nucleotides line up with TRBD2. The CDR3 runs to 12 residues. The V gene end was trimmed by 9 bases and the J gene end by 2 bases; junction bases not matched to a gene: 4. Germline values: CDR1 MGHRA, CDR2 YSYEKL. CDR3 bases: TGCGCCAGGGGGGACTATACCTACGAGCAGTACTTC. Protein: CARGDYTYEQYF.

The chain links TRBV10-2 to TRBJ2-7; weak D call: TRBD2 (6 bases). The CDR3 has 19 residues. V was cut by 0 bases and J by 2 bases, with 23 bases left in between. Germline loops: CDR1 WSHSY, CDR2 SAAADI. CDR3 nucleotide sequence: TGCGCCAGCAGTGAGTCTCCATCTTCGTCCGGGAGCCGTCCCTACGAGCAGTACTTC. It specifies CASSESPSSSGSRPYEQYF.

The CDR3 is CASRGELTEKLFF. The CDR3 region has the DNA TGTGCCAGCAGGGGGGAATTAACAGAAAAACTGTTTTTT. The genes are TRBV5-5 and TRBJ1-4; maybe TRBD1 (5 bases). The CDR3 loop spans 13 amino acids. Trimming stripped 5 bases from V and 8 bases from J, with 13 bases between. CDR1 and CDR2 (germline): SGHKS, YYEKEE (reference sequence).

The chain links TRBV19 to TRBJ1-5; perhaps TRBD1 as D (5 bases). The CDR3 totals 15 residues. Germline assignment: CDR1 LNHDA and CDR2 SQIVND (reference sequence). The ends were cut back, 4 bases at V and 3 bases at J, with 13 bases in the middle. The CDR3 here is CASSNSGLINQPQHF. The CDR3, as DNA: TGTGCCAGTAGTAACTCGGGACTGATCAATCAGCCCCAGCATTTT.